The entry below describes one T cell receptor (beta chain). This clonotype came up a few times. This receptor's antigen is unknown. No base-level quality is on record; no much larger clone is a single base apart. This sample was taken from a study of response to subunit inactivated influenza vaccine listed by TCRdb under 2018. Background for the entire study: Deep quantitative T cell receptor repertoire profiling was used in the study to track responses to a trivalent subunit inactivated influenza vaccine. Here is what the overall study found, with its caveats: According to the authors, only a limited number of new T cells may be recruited by each seasonal influenza vaccination.

The CDR3 has 15 amino acids, counting the end cysteine and phenylalanine. Left in the record is the CDR3 DNA by itself, 45 bases read in frame from the first base. Trimming removed 5 bases from V and 1 base from J; the gene matches leave 2 bases unexplained. Library construction relied on RT-PCR. Sequencing took place on an Illumina HiSeq 2500. TCRdb's own reprocessing of the public reads used fastp at Q25 and MiXCR and kept productive beta chains. Records with the same CDR3 protein are collapsed into one entry carrying the most frequent genes and DNA. Counted in this sample were 530,000 or so distinct CDR3 sequences; approximately 14% of them appeared once. The ten largest clones add up to 11% of the sample.

The receptor comes from a man in his forties or fifties who received an inactivated influenza vaccine. Donor details come from another sample of the same person, matched by shared clones. The sequenced sample was PBMCs from blood, obtained 11 to 12 days after vaccination. Rearrangement joined TRBV12-3 or TRBV12-4 to TRBJ1-1, and TRBD1 matches 12 of the central bases. The CDR3 here reads CASSLGQGANTEAFF. The nucleotide sequence reads as follows: TGTGCCAGCAGTCTGGGACAGGGGGCGAACACTGAAGCTTTCTTT.